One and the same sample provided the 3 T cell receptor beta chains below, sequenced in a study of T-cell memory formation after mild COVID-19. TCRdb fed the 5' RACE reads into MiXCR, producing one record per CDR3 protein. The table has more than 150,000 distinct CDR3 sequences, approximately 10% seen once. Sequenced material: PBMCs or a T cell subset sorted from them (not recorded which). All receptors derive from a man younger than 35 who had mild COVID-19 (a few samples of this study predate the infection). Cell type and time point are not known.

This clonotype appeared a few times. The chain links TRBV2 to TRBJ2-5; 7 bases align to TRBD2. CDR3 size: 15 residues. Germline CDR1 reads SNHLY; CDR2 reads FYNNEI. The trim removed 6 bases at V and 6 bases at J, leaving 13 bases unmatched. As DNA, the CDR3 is TGTGCCAGCAGCCCGACTAGCTTCGGTCCCAAGACCCAGTACTTC. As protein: CASSPTSFGPKTQYF.

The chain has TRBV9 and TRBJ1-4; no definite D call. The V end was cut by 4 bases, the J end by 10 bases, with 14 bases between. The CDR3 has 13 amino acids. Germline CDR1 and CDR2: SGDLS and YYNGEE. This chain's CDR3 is CASSSPGKGKLFF. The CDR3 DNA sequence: TGTGCCAGCAGCTCCCCAGGAAAAGGAAAACTGTTTTTT.

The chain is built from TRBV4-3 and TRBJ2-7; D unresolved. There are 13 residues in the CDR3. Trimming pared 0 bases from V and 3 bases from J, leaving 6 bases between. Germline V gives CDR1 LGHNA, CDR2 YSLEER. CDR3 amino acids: CASSQDLVYEQYF. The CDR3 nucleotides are TGCGCCAGCAGCCAAGATTTGGTCTACGAGCAGTACTTC.